These 20 T cell receptor beta chains were sequenced from one sample in a study of blood T cell repertoires in COVID-19. The protocol was immunoSEQ multiplex PCR, while the TCRdb copy is restricted to in-frame clones and leaves out a portion. The sample contains 100,000 to 150,000 clones, approximately 81% of which appear only once. The sequencing input was peripheral blood. Every receptor here comes from an elderly man with COVID-19, enrolled during active disease.

The sample holds one count of this clone. The V call is TRBV9, the J call TRBJ2-1, with D tentatively TRBD2 (6 bases). V was clipped by 3 bases and J by 5 bases, with 15 bases between them. This CDR3 contains 15 residues. Germline V gene lookup returns CDR1 SGDLS and CDR2 YYNGEE. CDR3 in DNA: TGTGCCAGCAGCGAGTGGATCGGGAGCGACAATGAGCAGTTCTTC. It yields the protein CASSEWIGSDNEQFF.

This chain connects TRBV3-1 (or the pseudogene TRBV3-2) to TRBJ2-7; 9 bases are a match to TRBD2. With V trimmed by 4 bases and J by 3 bases, 4 bases remained unmatched. Germline V gene data show CDR1 as LGHDT and CDR2 as YNNKEL (reference sequence). This CDR3 region has 14 residues. The CDR3 nucleotides are TGTGCCAGCAGCCCTAGCGGGATGGGCTACGAGCAGTACTTC. This encodes CASSPSGMGYEQYF.

The V gene is TRBV5-6, the J gene TRBJ2-4, with 7 bases matching TRBD1. The CDR3 runs to 13 residues. Germline-derived CDR1 and CDR2 are SGHDT and YYEEEE. J gave up 8 bases and V 3 bases, and 5 bases lay outside the gene matches. The DNA of the CDR3 is TGTGCCAGCAGCTCCACAGGGGTGGACATTCAGTACTTC. This encodes CASSSTGVDIQYF.

The gene calls are TRBV6-2 or TRBV6-3 and TRBJ1-3; D uncertain. CDR1 and CDR2 (germline): MNHEY, SVGEGT. The CDR3 has 16 residues. V gave up 2 bases and J gave up 0 bases, with 11 bases separating them. CDR3 region: CASSYPSLRSGNTIYF. In DNA, the CDR3 is TGTGCCAGCAGTTACCCAAGCCTCCGCTCTGGAAACACCATATATTTT.

The chain employs TRBV5-4 and TRBJ2-7, with 10 nucleotides matching TRBD1. CDR1 is SGHNT, CDR2 YYREEE, per germline (reference sequence). V shed 4 bases and J 0 bases; nucleotides not matched to a gene: 4. This CDR3 comprises 15 residues. The CDR3 sequence: CASSPGQGISYEQYF. The CDR3 nucleotides read TGTGCCAGCAGCCCGGGACAGGGGATCTCCTACGAGCAGTACTTC.

The V gene is TRBV11-3, the J gene TRBJ2-7, with 8 nucleotides matching TRBD2. Germline CDR1 SGHNT, CDR2 YENEEA. The CDR3 loop spans 12 amino acids. Germline trimming cut 3 bases from V and 6 bases from J; bases unmatched to any gene: 1. CDR3 amino acids: CASSFAGGEQYF. Written as DNA, the CDR3 is TGTGCCAGCAGCTTCGCGGGGGGCGAGCAGTACTTC.

DNA for the CDR3: TGCGCCAGCAGCTTGGACCCCGGTGGCAATCAGCCCCAGCATTTT. Amino acids: CASSLDPGGNQPQHF. The rearrangement joins TRBV5-1 to TRBJ1-5; D unresolved. The CDR3 consists of 15 residues. Germline CDR1 and CDR2: SGHRS and YFSETQ. The V end lost 0 bases, the J end lost 2 bases, and 9 bases lay between the germline ends.

V usage is TRBV28 and J usage is TRBJ1-2, with 12 bases identical to TRBD1. The CDR3 contains 14 residues. The trim removed 5 bases at V and 4 bases at J, leaving 2 bases unmatched. Germline CDR1 is MDHEN and CDR2 is SYDVKM. In DNA form, the CDR3 reads TGTGCCAGCAGTCCGGGACAGGGGGCCTATGGCTACACCTTC. This gives the protein CASSPGQGAYGYTF.

This clone was seen a handful of times. The chain couples TRBV5-1 to TRBJ1-1, with D possibly being TRBD1 (5 bases). V lost 9 bases and J lost 3, with 15 bases in between. CDR3 length equals 13 residues. The germline gives CDR1 SGHRS, CDR2 YFSETQ. DNA for the CDR3: TGCGCCACATCCGACAGTCCGGACACTGAAGCTTTCTTT. Amino acid sequence: CATSDSPDTEAFF.

This chain joins TRBV7-9 and TRBJ2-7, with D unclear. CDR3 length: 13 residues. CDR1 is SEHNR, CDR2 FQNEAQ, per germline (reference sequence). Trimming shortened V by 6 bases and J by 6 bases, and 15 bases separated the two germline ends. The CDR3 spells CASRSGSLPEQYF. Written as DNA, the CDR3 is TGTGCCAGCAGGTCAGGATCGCTTCCCGAGCAGTACTTC.

This clone was seen a single time. The chain is built from TRBV7-2 and TRBJ1-1; TRBD1 is a possible D gene (6 bases). The CDR3 consists of 14 residues. V lost 2 bases and J lost 11, with 18 bases in between. The germline gives CDR1 SGHTA, CDR2 FQGNSA. DNA for the CDR3: TGTGCCAGCAGCTTATATTTGGCACAGGGCGCCGCTTTCTTT. This encodes CASSLYLAQGAAFF.

The chain carries TRBV2 and TRBJ1-3, with D perhaps TRBD1 (5 bases). In germline, CDR1 is SNHLY, CDR2 FYNNEI. Trimming removed 6 bases from V and 0 bases from J, with 18 bases in between. CDR3 length: 17 amino acids. CDR3 protein: CASRGRGSQFSGNTIYF. The CDR3 bases are TGTGCCAGCAGGGGGCGGGGGTCACAATTCTCTGGAAACACCATATATTTT.

The CDR3 DNA sequence: TGTGCCAGCAGCGTAAACAGGGGGCCCGGGGCCAACGTCCTGACTTTC. Translation: CASSVNRGPGANVLTF. The chain has TRBV9 and TRBJ2-6; 9 bases match TRBD1. The CDR3 consists of 16 residues. J was trimmed by 4 bases and V by 1 base; bases with no gene match: 3. Per germline, CDR1 SGDLS and CDR2 YYNGEE.

V and J are TRBV6-5 and TRBJ1-2; no reliable D call. CDR1 is MNHEY, CDR2 SVGAGI, per germline. V lost 4 bases and J 8 bases, leaving 14 bases between the germline ends. This CDR3 has 13 residues. CDR3 nucleotide sequence: TGTGCCAGCAGTTCCCTAATTTCTATGGGCTACACCTTC. Its translation is CASSSLISMGYTF.

This clone has only a few counts. V usage is TRBV11-1 and J usage is TRBJ2-7; TRBD1 aligns across 9 bases. CDR1 and CDR2 from the germline V gene are SGHAT and FQDESV (reference sequence). The V gene end was trimmed by 4 bases and the J gene end by 1 base; junction bases not matched to a gene: 5. The CDR3 extends over 15 amino acids. CDR3 coding DNA: TGTGCCAGCAGCTCCTCCGGGACAGGGTCCTACGAGCAGTACTTC. This encodes CASSSSGTGSYEQYF.

The chain carries TRBV11-2 and TRBJ1-6; a weak D match, TRBD1 (6 bases). Trimming took 3 bases from V and 6 from J, leaving 9 bases between them. CDR1 SGHAT and CDR2 FQNNGV come from the germline V gene. CDR3 size: 14 residues. CDR3: CASSFSGVNSPLHF. The CDR3 nucleotides read TGTGCCAGCAGCTTTTCAGGGGTTAATTCACCCCTCCACTTT.

This clone was observed a handful of times. The V call is TRBV20-1, the J call TRBJ1-2; TRBD1 is a possible D gene (6 bases). The CDR3 loop spans 11 amino acids. V lost 5 bases and J lost 7, with 11 bases in between. Germline CDR1 and CDR2: DFQATT and SNEGSKA (reference sequence). CDR3 bases: TGCAGTGCTTCTACAGGGTTTGGCTACACCTTC. It encodes CSASTGFGYTF.

This clone was detected only a few times. V gene TRBV15 combines with J gene TRBJ2-7, with a possible D match to TRBD1 (5 bases). This CDR3 contains 14 residues. V lost 0 bases to trimming and J lost 2 bases, with 8 bases between them. Looked up from germline, CDR1 is LNHNV and CDR2 is YYDKDF (reference sequence). CDR3: CATSRERTTYEQYF. The CDR3 DNA reads as TGTGCCACCAGCAGAGAGAGGACAACCTACGAGCAGTACTTC. Full variable domain (missing parts from reference TRBV15 and TRBJ2-7): DAMVIQNPRYQVTQFGKPVTLSCSQTLNHNVMYWYQQKSSQAPKLLFHYYDKDFNNEADTPDNFQSRRPNTSFCFLDIRSPGLGDTAMYLCATSRERTTYEQYFGPGTRLTVT.

V usage is TRBV6-5 and J usage is TRBJ2-5; maybe TRBD1 (6 bases). Trimming pared 0 bases from V and 4 bases from J, leaving 12 bases between. This CDR3 is 15 amino acids long. Germline CDR1 and CDR2: MNHEY and SVGAGI. CDR3 DNA: TGTGCCAGCAGTTACTCGATATCCAGGGGAGAGACCCAGTACTTC. This gives the protein CASSYSISRGETQYF.

This clone has a handful of counts. This CDR3 is CASSLYGQGAEQYF. The CDR3 DNA reads TGCGCCAGCAGCTTATACGGACAAGGGGCCGAGCAGTACTTC. J is TRBJ2-7 and V is TRBV5-1; maybe TRBD1 (5 bases). This CDR3 is built from 14 residues. Germline values: CDR1 SGHRS, CDR2 YFSETQ. V dropped 2 bases and J dropped 6 bases, with 15 bases sitting between them. Full variable domain (rest looked up from reference TRBV5-1 and TRBJ2-7): KAGVTQTPRYLIKTRGQQVTLSCSPISGHRSVSWYQQTPGQGLQFLFEYFSETQRNKGNFPGRFSGRQFSNSRSEMNVSTLELGDSALYLCASSLYGQGAEQYFGPGTRLTVT.